The source of this T cell receptor beta chain is a study of regulatory T cells in long-lasting Graves disease. Study at large: Graves' cases, newly diagnosed, had used antithyroid drugs under 3 months.

Time point noted: newly diagnosed GD, antithyroid drugs for less than 3 months. Scientists built the TCR library using RNA that was extracted from PBMCs. Arm-PCR of CDR3 regions and iRepertoire HTBI primers were the basis on which TCR beta libraries were built. As handled by the study authors: Identification yielded about 66 TRBV and 14 TRBJ segments across samples. TCRdb recomputed calls from the multiplex PCR reads with MiXCR, one row per CDR3 protein. TCRdb, rather than the study authors, made the V and J calls. Altogether approximately 400,000 distinct CDR3 sequences are present, about 15% being singletons, with the ten largest covering roughly a sixth. Trimming left V 7 bases short and J 2 bases short, with 12 bases between. The germline V gene encodes CDR1 MNHEY and CDR2 SVGEGT. The CDR3 length is 14 residues. The data were also submitted as part of a second study, on T cells in Graves' hyperthyroidism and ophthalmopathy.

The chain has TRBV6-2 or TRBV6-3 and TRBJ1-3, with no clear D. The TCR comes from a woman younger than 45 with Graves disease. Sequencing was performed on peripheral blood mononuclear cells (PBMCs), taken at new diagnosis, from a patient treated with antithyroid drugs. The CDR3 sequence: CASKTSYPGNTIYF. For the CDR3, the DNA is TGTGCCAGCAAAACATCTTACCCTGGAAACACCATATATTTT.